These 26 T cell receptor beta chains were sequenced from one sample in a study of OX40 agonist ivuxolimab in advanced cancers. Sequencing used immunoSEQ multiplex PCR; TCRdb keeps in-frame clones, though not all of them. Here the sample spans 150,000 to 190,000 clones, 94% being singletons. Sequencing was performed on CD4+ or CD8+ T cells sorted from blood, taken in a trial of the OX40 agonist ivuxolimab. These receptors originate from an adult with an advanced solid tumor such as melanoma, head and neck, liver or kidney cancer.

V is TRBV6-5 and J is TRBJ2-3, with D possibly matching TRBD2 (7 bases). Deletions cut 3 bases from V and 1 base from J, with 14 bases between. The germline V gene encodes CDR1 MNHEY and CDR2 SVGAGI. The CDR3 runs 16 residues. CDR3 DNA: TGTGCCAGCAGTTATAGGGCGGGGGCCCGCACAGATACGCAGTATTTT. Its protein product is CASSYRAGARTDTQYF.

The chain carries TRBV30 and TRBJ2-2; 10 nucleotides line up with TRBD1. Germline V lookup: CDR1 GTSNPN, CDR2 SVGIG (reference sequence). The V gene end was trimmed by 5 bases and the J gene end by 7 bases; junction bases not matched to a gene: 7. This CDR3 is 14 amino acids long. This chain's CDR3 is CAWGTTGGYGELFF. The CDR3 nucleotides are TGTGCCTGGGGGACGACAGGGGGCTACGGGGAGCTGTTTTTT.

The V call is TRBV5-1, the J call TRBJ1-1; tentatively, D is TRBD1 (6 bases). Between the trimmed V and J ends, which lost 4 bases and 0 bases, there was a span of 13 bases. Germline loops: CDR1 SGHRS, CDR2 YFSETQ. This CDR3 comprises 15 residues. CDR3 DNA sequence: TGCGCCAGCAGCGCGACCAACAGGGTGAACACTGAAGCTTTCTTT. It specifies CASSATNRVNTEAFF.

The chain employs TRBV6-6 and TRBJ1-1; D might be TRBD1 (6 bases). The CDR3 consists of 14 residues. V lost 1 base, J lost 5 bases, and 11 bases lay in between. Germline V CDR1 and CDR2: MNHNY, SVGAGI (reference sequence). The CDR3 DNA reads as TGTGCCAGCAGTTACTTTACTCAGGGGACTGAAGCTTTCTTT. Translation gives CASSYFTQGTEAFF.

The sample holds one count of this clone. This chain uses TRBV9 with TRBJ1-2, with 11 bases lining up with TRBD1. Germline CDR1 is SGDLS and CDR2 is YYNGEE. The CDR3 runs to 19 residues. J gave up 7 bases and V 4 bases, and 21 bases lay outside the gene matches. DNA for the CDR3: TGTGCCAGCAGCCTTGTAGTCACCATGGGACAGGGGGTCTCAGGTGGCTACACCTTC. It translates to CASSLVVTMGQGVSGGYTF.

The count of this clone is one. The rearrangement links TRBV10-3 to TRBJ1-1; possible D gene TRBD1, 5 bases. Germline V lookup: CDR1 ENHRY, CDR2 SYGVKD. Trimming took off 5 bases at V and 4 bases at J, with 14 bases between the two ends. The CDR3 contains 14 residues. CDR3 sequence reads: CAISTSTGFTEAFF. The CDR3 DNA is TGTGCCATCAGTACGTCCACAGGATTCACTGAAGCTTTCTTT.

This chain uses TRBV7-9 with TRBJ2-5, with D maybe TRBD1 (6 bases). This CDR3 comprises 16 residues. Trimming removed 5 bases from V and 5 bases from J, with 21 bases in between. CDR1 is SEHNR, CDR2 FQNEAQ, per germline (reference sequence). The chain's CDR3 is CASSHRTAAMGETQYF. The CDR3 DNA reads TGTGCCAGCAGCCATCGGACAGCAGCTATGGGGGAGACCCAGTACTTC.

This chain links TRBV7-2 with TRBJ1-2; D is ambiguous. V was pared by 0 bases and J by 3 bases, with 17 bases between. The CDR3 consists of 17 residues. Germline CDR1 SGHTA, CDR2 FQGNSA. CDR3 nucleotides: TGTGCCAGCAGCTTAGCGGTCATTAAACACTATTACTATGGCTACACCTTC. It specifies CASSLAVIKHYYYGYTF.

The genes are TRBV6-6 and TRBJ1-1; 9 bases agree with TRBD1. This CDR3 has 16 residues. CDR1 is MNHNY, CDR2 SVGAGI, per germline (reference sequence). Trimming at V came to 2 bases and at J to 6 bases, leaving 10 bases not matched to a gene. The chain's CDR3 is CASSYPHGQGKSEAFF. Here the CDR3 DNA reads TGTGCCAGCAGTTACCCCCACGGACAGGGGAAATCTGAAGCTTTCTTT.

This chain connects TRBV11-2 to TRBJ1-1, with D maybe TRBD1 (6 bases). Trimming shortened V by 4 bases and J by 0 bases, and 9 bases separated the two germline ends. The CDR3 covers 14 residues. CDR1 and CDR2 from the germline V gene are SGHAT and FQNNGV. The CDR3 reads CASSSGGMNTEAFF. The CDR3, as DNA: TGTGCCAGCAGCTCGGGGGGCATGAACACTGAAGCTTTCTTT.

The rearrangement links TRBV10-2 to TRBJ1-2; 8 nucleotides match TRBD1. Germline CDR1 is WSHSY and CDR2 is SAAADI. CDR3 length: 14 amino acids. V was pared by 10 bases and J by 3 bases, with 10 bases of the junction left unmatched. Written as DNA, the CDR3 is TGCGCCATAAAATTACAGGGGGATGACTATGGCTACACCTTC. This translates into CAIKLQGDDYGYTF.

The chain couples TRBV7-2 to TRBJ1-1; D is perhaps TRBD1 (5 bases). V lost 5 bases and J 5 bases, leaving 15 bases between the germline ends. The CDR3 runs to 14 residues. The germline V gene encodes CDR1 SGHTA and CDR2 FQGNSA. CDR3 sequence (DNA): TGTGCCAGCAGCCGACGGGACGGGGGTACTGAAGCTTTCTTT. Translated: CASSRRDGGTEAFF. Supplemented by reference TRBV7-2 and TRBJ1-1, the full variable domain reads GAGVSQSPSNKVTEKGKDVELRCDPISGHTALYWYRQSLGQGLEFLIYFQGNSAPDKSGLPSDRFSAERTGGSVSTLTIQRTQQEDSAVYLCASSRRDGGTEAFFGQGTRLTVV.

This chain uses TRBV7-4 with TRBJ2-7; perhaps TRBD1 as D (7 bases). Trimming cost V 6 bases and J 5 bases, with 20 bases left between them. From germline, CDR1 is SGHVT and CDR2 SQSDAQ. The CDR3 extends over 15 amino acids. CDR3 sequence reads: CASSPGRRGDHEQYF. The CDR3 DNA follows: TGTGCCAGCAGTCCTGGGCGCAGGGGGGATCACGAGCAGTACTTC. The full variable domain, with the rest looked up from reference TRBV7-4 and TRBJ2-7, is GAGVSQSPRYKVAKRGRDVALRCDSISGHVTLYWYRQTLGQGSEVLTYSQSDAQRDKSGRPSGRFSAERPERSVSTLKIQRTEQGDSAVYLCASSPGRRGDHEQYFGPGTRLTVT.

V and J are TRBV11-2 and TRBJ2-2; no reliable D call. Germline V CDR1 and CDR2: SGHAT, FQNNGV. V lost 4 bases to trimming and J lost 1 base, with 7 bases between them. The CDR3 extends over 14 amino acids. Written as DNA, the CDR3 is TGTGCCAGCAGCTCACACTTGAACACCGGGGAGCTGTTTTTT. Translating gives CASSSHLNTGELFF.

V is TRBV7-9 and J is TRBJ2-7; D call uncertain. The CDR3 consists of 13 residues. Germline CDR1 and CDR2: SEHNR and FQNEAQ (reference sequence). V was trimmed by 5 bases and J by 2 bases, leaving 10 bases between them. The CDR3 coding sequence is TGTGCCAGCAGCCAGACCGGGCCCTACGAGCAGTACTTC. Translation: CASSQTGPYEQYF.

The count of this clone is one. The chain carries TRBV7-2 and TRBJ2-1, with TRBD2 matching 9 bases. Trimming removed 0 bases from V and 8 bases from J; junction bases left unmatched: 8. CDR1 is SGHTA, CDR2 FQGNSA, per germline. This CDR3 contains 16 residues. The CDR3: CASSLALAGTEYEQFF. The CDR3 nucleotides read TGTGCCAGCAGCTTAGCCCTAGCGGGAACTGAGTATGAGCAGTTCTTC.

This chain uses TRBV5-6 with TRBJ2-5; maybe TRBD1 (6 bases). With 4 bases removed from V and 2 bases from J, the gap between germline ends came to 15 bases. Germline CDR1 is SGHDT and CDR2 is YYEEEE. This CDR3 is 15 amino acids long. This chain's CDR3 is CASSPPGHLQETQYF. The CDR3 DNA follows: TGTGCCAGCAGCCCCCCGGGACATTTACAAGAGACCCAGTACTTC.

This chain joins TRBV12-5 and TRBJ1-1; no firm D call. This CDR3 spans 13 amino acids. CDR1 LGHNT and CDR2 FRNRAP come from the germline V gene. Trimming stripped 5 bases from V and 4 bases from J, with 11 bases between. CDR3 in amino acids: CASGLEPGTEAFF. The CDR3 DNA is TGTGCTAGTGGTCTCGAGCCAGGCACTGAAGCTTTCTTT.

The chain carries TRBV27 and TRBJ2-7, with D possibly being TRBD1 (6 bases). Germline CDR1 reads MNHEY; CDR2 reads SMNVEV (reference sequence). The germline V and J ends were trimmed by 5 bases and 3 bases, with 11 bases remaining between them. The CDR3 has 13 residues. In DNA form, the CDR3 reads TGTGCCAGCAGTAGGGACACTGACTACGAGCAGTACTTC. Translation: CASSRDTDYEQYF.

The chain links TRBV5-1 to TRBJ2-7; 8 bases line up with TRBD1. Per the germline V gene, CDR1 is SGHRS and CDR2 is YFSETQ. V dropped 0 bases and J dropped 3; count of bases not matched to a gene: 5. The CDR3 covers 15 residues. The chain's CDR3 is CASSLDGQGGYEQYF. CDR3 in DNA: TGCGCCAGCAGCTTGGATGGACAGGGAGGCTACGAGCAGTACTTC.

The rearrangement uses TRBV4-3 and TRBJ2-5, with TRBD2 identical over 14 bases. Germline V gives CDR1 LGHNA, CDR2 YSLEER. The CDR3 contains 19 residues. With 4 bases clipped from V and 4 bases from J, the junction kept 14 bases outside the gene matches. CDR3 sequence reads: CASSLGLAGGRGVSETQYF. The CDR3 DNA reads TGCGCCAGCAGCCTCGGACTAGCGGGGGGACGGGGGGTATCAGAGACCCAGTACTTC.

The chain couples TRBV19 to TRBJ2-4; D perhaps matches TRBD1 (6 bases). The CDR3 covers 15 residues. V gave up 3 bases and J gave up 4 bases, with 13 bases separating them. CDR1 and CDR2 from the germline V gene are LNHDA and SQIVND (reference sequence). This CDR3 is CASSIGRTEKNIQYF. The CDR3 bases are TGTGCCAGTAGTATCGGCAGGACAGAGAAAAACATTCAGTACTTC. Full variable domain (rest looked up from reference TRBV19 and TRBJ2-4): DGGITQSPKYLFRKEGQNVTLSCEQNLNHDAMYWYRQDPGQGLRLIYYSQIVNDFQKGDIAEGYSVSREKKESFPLTVTSAQKNPTAFYLCASSIGRTEKNIQYFGAGTRLSVL.

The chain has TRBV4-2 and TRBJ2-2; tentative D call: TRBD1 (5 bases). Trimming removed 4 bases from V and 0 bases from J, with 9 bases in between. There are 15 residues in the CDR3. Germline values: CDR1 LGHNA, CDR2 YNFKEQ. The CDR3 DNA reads TGTGCCAGCAGCCGCAGGGAATCGAACACCGGGGAGCTGTTTTTT. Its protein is CASSRRESNTGELFF.

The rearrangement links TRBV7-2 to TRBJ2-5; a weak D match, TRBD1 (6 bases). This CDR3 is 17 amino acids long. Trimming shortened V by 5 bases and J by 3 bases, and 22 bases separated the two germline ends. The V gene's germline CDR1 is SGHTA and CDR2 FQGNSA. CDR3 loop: CASSPGITGTPKETQYF. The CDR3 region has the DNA TGTGCCAGCAGCCCGGGGATCACCGGGACACCTAAAGAGACCCAGTACTTC.

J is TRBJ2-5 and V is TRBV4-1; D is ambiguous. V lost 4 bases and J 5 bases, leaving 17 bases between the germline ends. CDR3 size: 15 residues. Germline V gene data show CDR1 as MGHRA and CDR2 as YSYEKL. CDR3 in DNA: TGCGCCAGCAGCCCCCGCTCTTTGGCTGTGGAGACCCAGTACTTC. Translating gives CASSPRSLAVETQYF.

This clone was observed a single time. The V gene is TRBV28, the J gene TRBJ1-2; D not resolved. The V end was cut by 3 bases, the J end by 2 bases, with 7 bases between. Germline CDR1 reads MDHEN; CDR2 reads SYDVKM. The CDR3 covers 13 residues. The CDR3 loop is CASSFSVNYGYTF. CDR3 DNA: TGTGCCAGCAGTTTTTCCGTCAACTATGGCTACACCTTC.